This T cell receptor beta chain was observed in a study of cytomegalovirus exposure and HLA in healthy donors. Profiling relied on immunoSEQ multiplex PCR, and the TCRdb table lists in-frame clones only, not all of them. Of 180,000 or so clones in the sample, about nine tenths were seen once. Study results and caveats: The study listed under 200 cytomegalovirus-associated TCR beta chains.

About this clone: Its antigen remains unidentified.

Trimming left V 2 bases short and J 3 bases short, with 8 bases between. The CDR3 contains 13 residues. Germline V gives CDR1 SGHNT, CDR2 YYREEE (reference sequence). The sequenced sample was PBMCs. This rearrangement joins TRBV5-4 to TRBJ2-5, with D tentatively TRBD1 or TRBD2 (5 bases each). The receptor was derived from a man in his thirties or forties in good health and CMV-seropositive. The CDR3 nucleotides are TGTGCCAGCAGCTTCCGAGGGGAAGAGACCCAGTACTTC. As protein: CASSFRGEETQYF.